One TCR beta chain is described in this entry. Looked up from germline, CDR1 is MNHEY and CDR2 is SMNVEV (reference sequence). This CDR3 contains 14 residues. V lost 5 bases and J lost 7; bases outside the gene matches: 11. This sample is part of a study of blood T cell repertoires in COVID-19. Across the study: Nucleic acid was either cDNA or gDNA, and it came from T cells, B-cell-depleted T cells, or PBMCs.

TCRdb's table, derived via immunoSEQ multiplex PCR, lists solely in-frame clones and lacks some. The sample records around 370,000 clones, roughly 90% being singletons. The V call is TRBV27, the J call TRBJ2-7, with 7 bases fitting TRBD2. This receptor was identified in a young man with active or convalescent COVID-19. Sequencing was performed on peripheral blood. This CDR3 reads CASSLTGTIGEQYF. The DNA for the CDR3 is TGTGCCAGCAGTCTCACCGGGACTATCGGTGAGCAGTACTTC.